Listed below are T cell receptor beta chains from one sample, sequenced in a study of blood T cell repertoires in COVID-19. The protocol was immunoSEQ multiplex PCR, while the TCRdb copy is restricted to in-frame clones and leaves out a portion. The table has approximately 190,000 clones, 70% to 85% seen once. The sample consisted of peripheral blood. Receptor source: a woman aged 25 to 39 with acute or convalescent COVID-19. CDR3s include the opening cysteine and the closing phenylalanine or tryptophan. D genes are given only for firm matches.

d_gene: .; j_gene: TRBJ1-6; v_gene: TRBV20-1; CDR3aa: CSASPQGVPSPLHF
d_gene: .; j_gene: TRBJ1-3; v_gene: TRBV30; CDR3aa: CAWKPIWGEGDLSGNTIYF
d_gene: .; j_gene: TRBJ2-1; v_gene: TRBV7-3; CDR3aa: CASSPQTSHEQFF
d_gene: .; j_gene: TRBJ1-4; v_gene: TRBV7-9; CDR3aa: CASSPFGQEKLFF
d_gene: TRBD1; j_gene: TRBJ2-3; v_gene: TRBV11-1; CDR3aa: CASSLGQGNAVDTQYF
d_gene: TRBD1; j_gene: TRBJ1-6; v_gene: TRBV15; CDR3aa: CATSRAGTGDNSPLHF
d_gene: .; j_gene: TRBJ1-5; v_gene: TRBV6-5; CDR3aa: CASTPVGSSPQHF
d_gene: .; j_gene: TRBJ2-7; v_gene: TRBV5-6; CDR3aa: CASSAGQTPYEQYF
d_gene: TRBD2; j_gene: TRBJ2-5; v_gene: TRBV27; CDR3aa: CASSLPSGKQETQYF
d_gene: TRBD1; j_gene: TRBJ2-2; v_gene: TRBV5-1; CDR3aa: CASSLAGQGAGELFF
d_gene: .; j_gene: TRBJ1-5; v_gene: TRBV2; CDR3aa: CASSEALSQPQHF
d_gene: TRBD1; j_gene: TRBJ2-2; v_gene: TRBV15; CDR3aa: CATSGRQGNPGELFF
d_gene: .; j_gene: TRBJ1-2; v_gene: TRBV4-2; CDR3aa: CASSNDNPMGYTF
d_gene: .; j_gene: TRBJ1-1; v_gene: TRBV6-5; CDR3aa: CASSVQGWTEAFF
d_gene: .; j_gene: TRBJ2-2; v_gene: TRBV7-2; CDR3aa: CASSRVQGNTGELFF
d_gene: .; j_gene: TRBJ2-3; v_gene: TRBV9; CDR3aa: CASSVVIADTQYF
d_gene: .; j_gene: TRBJ2-1; v_gene: TRBV5-4; CDR3aa: CASSLTWGDEQFF
d_gene: TRBD2; j_gene: TRBJ2-2; v_gene: TRBV11-2; CDR3aa: CASSLELGLAGSTGELFF
d_gene: .; j_gene: TRBJ2-2; v_gene: TRBV12-5; CDR3aa: CASGLVLTGNTGELFF
d_gene: TRBD2; j_gene: TRBJ2-7; v_gene: TRBV4-2; CDR3aa: CASSQENGRYEQYF
d_gene: TRBD1; j_gene: TRBJ1-3; v_gene: TRBV28; CDR3aa: CATSVFGTGQGNTIYF
d_gene: .; j_gene: TRBJ1-2; v_gene: TRBV7-2; CDR3aa: CASSSLGGRPYGYTF
d_gene: TRBD2; j_gene: TRBJ2-1; v_gene: TRBV28; CDR3aa: CASRSQRGSYNEQFF